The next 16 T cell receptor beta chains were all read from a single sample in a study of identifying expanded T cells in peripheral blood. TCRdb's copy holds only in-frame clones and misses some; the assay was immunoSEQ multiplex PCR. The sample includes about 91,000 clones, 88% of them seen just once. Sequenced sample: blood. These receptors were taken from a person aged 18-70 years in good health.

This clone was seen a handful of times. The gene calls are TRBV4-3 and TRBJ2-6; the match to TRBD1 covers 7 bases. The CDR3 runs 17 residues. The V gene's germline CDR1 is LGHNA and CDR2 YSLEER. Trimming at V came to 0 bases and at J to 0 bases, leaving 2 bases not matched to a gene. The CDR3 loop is CASSQEGGNSGANVLTF. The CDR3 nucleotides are TGCGCCAGCAGCCAAGAAGGGGGCAACTCTGGGGCCAACGTCCTGACTTTC.

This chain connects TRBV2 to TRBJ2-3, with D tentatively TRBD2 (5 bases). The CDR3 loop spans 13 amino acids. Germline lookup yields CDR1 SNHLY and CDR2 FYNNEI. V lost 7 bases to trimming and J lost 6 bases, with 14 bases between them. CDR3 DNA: TGTGCCAGCAAGGAGCGGTTGTTGGATACGCAGTATTTT. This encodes CASKERLLDTQYF.

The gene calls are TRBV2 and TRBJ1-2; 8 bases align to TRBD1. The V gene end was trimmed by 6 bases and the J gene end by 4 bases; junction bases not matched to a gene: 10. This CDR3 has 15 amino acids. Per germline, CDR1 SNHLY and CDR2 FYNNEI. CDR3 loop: CASRVNRQGAYGYTF. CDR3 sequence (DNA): TGTGCCAGCAGAGTGAACCGCCAGGGGGCCTATGGCTACACCTTC.

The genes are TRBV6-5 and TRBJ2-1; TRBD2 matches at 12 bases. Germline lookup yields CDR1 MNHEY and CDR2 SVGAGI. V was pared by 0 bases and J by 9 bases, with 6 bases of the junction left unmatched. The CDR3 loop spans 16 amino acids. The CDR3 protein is CASSYSASGGAAEQFF. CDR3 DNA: TGTGCCAGCAGTTACTCGGCTAGCGGGGGGGCGGCTGAGCAGTTCTTC.

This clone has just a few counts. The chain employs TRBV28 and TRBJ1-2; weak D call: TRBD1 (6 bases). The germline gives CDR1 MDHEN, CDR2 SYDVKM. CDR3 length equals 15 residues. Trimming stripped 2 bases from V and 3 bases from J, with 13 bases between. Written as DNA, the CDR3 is TGTGCCAGCAGTTTACAGGGGCTTCTTGACTATGGCTACACCTTC. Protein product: CASSLQGLLDYGYTF.

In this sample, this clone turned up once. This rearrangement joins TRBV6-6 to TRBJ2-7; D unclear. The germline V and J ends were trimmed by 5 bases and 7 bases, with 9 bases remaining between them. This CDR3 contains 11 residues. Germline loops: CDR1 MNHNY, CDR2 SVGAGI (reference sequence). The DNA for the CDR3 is TGTGCCAGCAGTCAGATCTGGGAGCAGTACTTC. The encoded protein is CASSQIWEQYF.

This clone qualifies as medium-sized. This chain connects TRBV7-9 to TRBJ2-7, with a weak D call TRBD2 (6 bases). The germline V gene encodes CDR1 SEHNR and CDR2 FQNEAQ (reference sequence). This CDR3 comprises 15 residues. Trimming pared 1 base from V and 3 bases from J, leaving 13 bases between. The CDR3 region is CASSLEGAGSYEQYF. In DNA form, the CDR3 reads TGTGCCAGCAGCTTAGAGGGCGCCGGGAGCTACGAGCAGTACTTC.

The CDR3 DNA sequence: TGTGCCAGCAGCGGGGGACGCGAGCTGTTTTTT. Its protein is CASSGGRELFF. The V gene is TRBV7-7, the J gene TRBJ2-2; D is possibly TRBD1 or TRBD2 (5 bases each). The length of the CDR3 is 11 residues. V lost 5 bases, J lost 11 bases, and 9 bases lay in between. CDR1 and CDR2 (germline): SSHAT, FNYEAQ (reference sequence).

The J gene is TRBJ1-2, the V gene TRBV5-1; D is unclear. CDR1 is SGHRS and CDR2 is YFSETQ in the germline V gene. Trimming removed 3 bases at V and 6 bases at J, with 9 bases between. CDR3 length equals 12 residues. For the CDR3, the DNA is TGCGCCAGCAGCTCACCGGGAGATGGCTACACCTTC. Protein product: CASSSPGDGYTF.

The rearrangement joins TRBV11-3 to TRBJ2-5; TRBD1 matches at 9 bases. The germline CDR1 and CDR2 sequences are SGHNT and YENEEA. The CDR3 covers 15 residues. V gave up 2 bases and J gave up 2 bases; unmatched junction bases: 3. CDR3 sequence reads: CASSLNRGPQETQYF. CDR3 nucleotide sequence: TGTGCCAGCAGCTTAAACAGGGGGCCTCAAGAGACCCAGTACTTC.

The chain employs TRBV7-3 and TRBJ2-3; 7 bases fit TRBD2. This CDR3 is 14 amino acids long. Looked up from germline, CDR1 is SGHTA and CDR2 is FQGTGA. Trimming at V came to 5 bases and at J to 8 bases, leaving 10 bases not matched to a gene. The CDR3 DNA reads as TGTGCCAGCAGCCCAGGGACTACCTTCGGTACGCAGTATTTT. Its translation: CASSPGTTFGTQYF.

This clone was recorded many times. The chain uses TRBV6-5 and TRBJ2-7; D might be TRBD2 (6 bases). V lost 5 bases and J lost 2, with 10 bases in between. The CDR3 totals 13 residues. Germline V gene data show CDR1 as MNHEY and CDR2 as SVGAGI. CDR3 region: CASSRDSTYEQYF. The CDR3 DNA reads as TGTGCCAGCAGTCGGGACTCCACCTACGAGCAGTACTTC.

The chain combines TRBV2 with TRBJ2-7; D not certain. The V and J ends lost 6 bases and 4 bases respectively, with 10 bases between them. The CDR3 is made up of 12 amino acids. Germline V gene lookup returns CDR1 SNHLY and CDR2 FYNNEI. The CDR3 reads CASRNRIYEQYF. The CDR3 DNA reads TGTGCCAGCAGGAACCGGATTTACGAGCAGTACTTC. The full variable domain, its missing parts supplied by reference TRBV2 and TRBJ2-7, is EPEVTQTPSHQVTQMGQEVILRCVPISNHLYFYWYRQILGQKVEFLVSFYNNEISEKSEIFDDQFSVERPDGSNFTLKIRSTKLEDSAMYFCASRNRIYEQYFGPGTRLTVT.

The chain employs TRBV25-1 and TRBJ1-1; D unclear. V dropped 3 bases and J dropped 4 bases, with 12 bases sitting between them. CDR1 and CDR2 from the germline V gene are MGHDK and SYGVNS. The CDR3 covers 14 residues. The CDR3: CASSEIYGGTEAFF. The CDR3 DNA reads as TGTGCCAGCAGTGAGATTTACGGAGGCACTGAAGCTTTCTTT.

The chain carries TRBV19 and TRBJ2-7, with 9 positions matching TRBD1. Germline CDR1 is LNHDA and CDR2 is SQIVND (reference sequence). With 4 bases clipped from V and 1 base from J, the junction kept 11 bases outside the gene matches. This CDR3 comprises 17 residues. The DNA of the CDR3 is TGTGCCAGTAGTAAGGTCGTAGGGACAGGGTTTTCCTACGAGCAGTACTTC. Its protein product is CASSKVVGTGFSYEQYF.

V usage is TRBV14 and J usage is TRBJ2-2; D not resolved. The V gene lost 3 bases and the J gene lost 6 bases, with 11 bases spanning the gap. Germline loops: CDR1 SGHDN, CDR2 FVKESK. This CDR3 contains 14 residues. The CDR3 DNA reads TGTGCCAGCAGCCAGCGTACACACGCCGGGGAGCTGTTTTTT. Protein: CASSQRTHAGELFF.